The 21 T cell receptor beta chains below were found in one sample sequenced in a study of glioma-infiltrating T cells. The iRepertoire nested amplicon-rescue multiplex PCR amplified TCR alpha and beta CDR3s from RNA. TCRdb fed the multiplex PCR reads into MiXCR, producing one record per CDR3 protein. The repertoire holds 2,500 to 3,000 distinct CDR3 sequences, with roughly 31% as singletons. The sample consisted of glioma tissue, nonneoplastic brain tissue, or PBMCs (not recorded which). Source of these receptors: a human donor with low-grade glioma or glioblastoma, undergoing nonglioma brain surgery, or in good health (not recorded which).

About this clonotype itself: Mismatch with germline at one junction end may stem from a read error. The rearrangement joins TRBV12-3 or TRBV12-4 to TRBJ2-3; D perhaps matches TRBD1 (6 bases). The CDR3 covers 15 residues. The CDR3 DNA reads TGCGCCAGCAGCCCCTATGGACAGAACACAGATACGCAGTATTTT. This codes for CASSPYGQNTDTQYF.

The rearrangement uses TRBV6-2 or TRBV6-3 and TRBJ2-3, with unresolved D. The CDR3 extends over 13 amino acids. CDR1 is MNHEY and CDR2 is SVGEGT in the germline V gene. V was pared by 6 bases and J by 2 bases, with 9 bases between. CDR3 bases: TGTGCCAGCAGACCCTCAGCCACAGATACGCAGTATTTT. It yields the protein CASRPSATDTQYF.

Remarks on this clonotype: A much larger clone is a single base away; this may be a read error. This rearrangement joins TRBV30 to TRBJ1-1; no clear D. The CDR3 contains 15 residues. The germline gives CDR1 GTSNPN, CDR2 SVGIG (reference sequence). The CDR3 nucleotides are TGTGCCTGGGACCGCATAGGGCTTACTAACACTGCAGCTTTCTTT. Translating it yields CAWDRIGLTNTAAFF.

Concerning this clonotype: One end of the junction is discordant with germline, which a read error may explain. The chain is built from TRBV6-2 or TRBV6-3 and TRBJ1-2, with D uncertain. The CDR3 extends over 13 amino acids. Per the germline V gene, CDR1 is MNHEY and CDR2 is SVGEGT. CDR3 nucleotides: TGTGGCAGCAGTCACGGACGGTCCTATGGATACACCTTC. Protein sequence: CGSSHGRSYGYTF.

By sample share, this clonotype is medium-sized. This rearrangement joins TRBV28 to TRBJ1-5; TRBD1 is a possible D gene (5 bases). The CDR3 consists of 15 residues. The germline CDR1 and CDR2 sequences are MDHEN and SYDVKM. Trimming left V 2 bases short and J 6 bases short, with 14 bases between. The CDR3 loop reads CASSLGTKGIQPQHF. The CDR3 DNA is TGTGCCAGCAGTTTAGGGACGAAGGGTATTCAGCCCCAGCATTTT.

Relative to its sample, this clonotype is medium-sized. J is TRBJ2-3 and V is TRBV11-2, with D perhaps given as TRBD1 or TRBD2 (5 bases each). Germline CDR1 is SGHAT and CDR2 is FQNNGV. The CDR3 runs to 14 residues. V lost 2 bases to trimming and J lost 2 bases, with 8 bases between them. This CDR3 reads CASSLLGDTDTQYF. The CDR3 DNA follows: TGTGCCAGCAGCTTATTGGGGGACACAGATACGCAGTATTTT.

This clonotype ranks as medium-sized. The chain carries TRBV2 and TRBJ2-3; D may be TRBD2 (5 bases). Germline-derived CDR1 and CDR2 are SNHLY and FYNNEI. The CDR3 has 14 amino acids. Trimming left V 8 bases short and J 0 bases short, with 12 bases between. CDR3 amino acids: CASRGFGSTDTQYF. CDR3 nucleotides: TGTGCCAGCCGGGGATTCGGGAGCACAGATACGCAGTATTTT. Full variable domain (outside the CDR3, taken from reference TRBV2 and TRBJ2-3): EPEVTQTPSHQVTQMGQEVILRCVPISNHLYFYWYRQILGQKVEFLVSFYNNEISEKSEIFDDQFSVERPDGSNFTLKIRSTKLEDSAMYFCASRGFGSTDTQYFGPGTRLTVL.

The chain uses TRBV27 and TRBJ1-1, with 9 bases fitting TRBD1. Germline CDR1 MNHEY, CDR2 SMNVEV (reference sequence). J lost 11 bases, V lost 2 bases, and 15 bases had no gene match. The length of the CDR3 is 16 residues. The CDR3 DNA is TGTGCCAGCAGTTTACTTTCCGGGACAGGGAGGACCGGGGCTTTCTTT. Protein: CASSLLSGTGRTGAFF.

The rearrangement uses TRBV7-9 and TRBJ1-2, with D possibly matching TRBD1 (5 bases). V lost 5 bases and J 7 bases, leaving 26 bases between the germline ends. The germline CDR1 and CDR2 sequences are SEHNR and FQNEAQ (reference sequence). This CDR3 contains 17 residues. CDR3 amino acids: CASSPNTVGRLIGGYTF. CDR3 coding DNA: TGTGCCAGCAGCCCGAACACGGTGGGACGACTGATTGGTGGCTACACCTTC.

The V gene is TRBV9, the J gene TRBJ1-1; 8 bases align to TRBD1. The CDR3 extends over 12 amino acids. Germline-derived CDR1 and CDR2 are SGDLS and YYNGEE. After removal of 4 bases from V and 12 bases from J, the junction contained 8 bases not matched to a gene. The CDR3 region is CASSPGGTKTFF. The DNA for the CDR3 is TGTGCCAGCAGCCCAGGGGGCACTAAAACTTTCTTT.

By sample share, this clonotype is medium-sized (0.01 to 0.1%). The chain employs TRBV4-3 and TRBJ1-5, with 9 bases matching TRBD1. Germline V gene data show CDR1 as LGHNA and CDR2 as YSLEER. This CDR3 has 15 residues. V dropped 4 bases and J dropped 0; count of bases not matched to a gene: 1. The CDR3, as DNA: TGCGCCAGCAGCCGGGACAGGGTTAGCAATCAGCCCCAGCATTTT. This sequence encodes CASSRDRVSNQPQHF.

The CDR3 protein is CAIRGGTWDTQYF. CDR3 DNA sequence: TGTGCCATCAGAGGAGGGACGTGGGACACGCAGTATTTT. The chain is built from TRBV10-3 and TRBJ2-3; a possible D gene is TRBD2 (6 bases). Germline values: CDR1 ENHRY, CDR2 SYGVKD. This CDR3 region has 13 residues. V lost 6 bases and J 9 bases, leaving 16 bases between the germline ends.

This clonotype is classed as medium-sized. The chain combines TRBV4-1 with TRBJ2-1, with D uncertain. This CDR3 comprises 12 residues. CDR1 is MGHRA and CDR2 is YSYEKL in the germline V gene. Trimming removed 4 bases at V and 6 bases at J, with 7 bases between. The CDR3, as DNA: TGCGCCAGCAGCCGGTTCTCCAATGAGCAGTTCTTC. Its protein product is CASSRFSNEQFF.

In this sample, this clonotype turned up many times. This could be a read error, since a much larger clone is one nucleotide away. J is TRBJ2-5 and V is TRBV29-1; D possibly corresponds to TRBD1 (6 bases). Trimming left V 7 bases short and J 9 bases short, with 18 bases between. This CDR3 contains 12 residues. CDR1 and CDR2 from the germline V gene are SQVTM and ANQGSEA. CDR3 sequence (DNA): TGCAGCGCCCAACCGGGACAAAAGGCCCAGTACTTC. It codes for CSAQPGQKAQYF.

J is TRBJ1-1 and V is TRBV27; D is undetermined. This CDR3 comprises 13 residues. Germline V gene lookup returns CDR1 MNHEY and CDR2 SMNVEV (reference sequence). The ends were cut back, 2 bases at V and 1 base at J, with 5 bases in the middle. The CDR3 spells CASSLAGNTEAFF. The DNA of the CDR3 is TGTGCCAGCAGTTTAGCGGGGAACACTGAAGCTTTCTTT.

Within the sample, this clonotype is medium-sized. J is TRBJ1-2 and V is TRBV12-3 or TRBV12-4; 7 bases fit TRBD1. The CDR3 loop spans 14 amino acids. Trimming at V came to 6 bases and at J to 7 bases, leaving 11 bases not matched to a gene. In DNA, the CDR3 is TGTGCCAGCAGCGGTGTTTCCGGGACAGCTGGCTACACCTTC. The encoded protein is CASSGVSGTAGYTF.

In its sample, this clonotype ranks as medium-sized. The V call is TRBV7-2, the J call TRBJ1-2, with 7 bases fitting TRBD1. J lost 8 bases, V lost 5 bases, and 8 bases had no gene match. There are 13 residues in the CDR3. Per germline, CDR1 SGHTA and CDR2 FQGNSA. For the CDR3, the DNA is TGTGCCAGCAGCCCAGACAGGGCTGAAGGCTACACCTTC. Amino acid sequence: CASSPDRAEGYTF.

The genes are TRBV9 and TRBJ1-2, with D unclear. This CDR3 region has 12 residues. Germline V gives CDR1 SGDLS, CDR2 YYNGEE. This CDR3 reads CSRRQDWVGYTF. As DNA, the CDR3 is TGTTCCCGCCGACAAGATTGGGTCGGCTACACCTTC.

V gene TRBV19 combines with J gene TRBJ1-3, with D uncertain. The CDR3 has 13 residues. In germline, CDR1 is LNHDA, CDR2 SQIVND (reference sequence). CDR3 protein: CASDTSSGNTIYF. The CDR3 coding sequence is TGTGCAAGTGATACCTCCTCTGGAAACACCATATATTTT.

By share, this clonotype counts as large. The V gene is TRBV20-1, the J gene TRBJ1-2; D remains unclear. This CDR3 has 13 residues. Germline V CDR1 and CDR2: DFQATT, SNEGSKA (reference sequence). V was shortened by 5 bases and J by 4 bases, with 14 bases between the two germline ends. The CDR3: CSAVTNTFYGYTF. CDR3 DNA sequence: TGCAGTGCTGTTACCAACACCTTCTATGGCTACACCTTC.

This clonotype was seen ten or more times. The genes are TRBV4-3 and TRBJ2-3; D gene unclear. CDR1 and CDR2 (germline): LGHNA, YSLEER. Trimming took off 1 base at V and 1 base at J, with 15 bases between the two ends. The CDR3 has 17 amino acids. CDR3 protein: CASSQGPMGSGTDTQYF. As DNA, the CDR3 is TGCGCCAGCAGCCAAGGCCCGATGGGGTCGGGCACAGATACGCAGTATTTT.